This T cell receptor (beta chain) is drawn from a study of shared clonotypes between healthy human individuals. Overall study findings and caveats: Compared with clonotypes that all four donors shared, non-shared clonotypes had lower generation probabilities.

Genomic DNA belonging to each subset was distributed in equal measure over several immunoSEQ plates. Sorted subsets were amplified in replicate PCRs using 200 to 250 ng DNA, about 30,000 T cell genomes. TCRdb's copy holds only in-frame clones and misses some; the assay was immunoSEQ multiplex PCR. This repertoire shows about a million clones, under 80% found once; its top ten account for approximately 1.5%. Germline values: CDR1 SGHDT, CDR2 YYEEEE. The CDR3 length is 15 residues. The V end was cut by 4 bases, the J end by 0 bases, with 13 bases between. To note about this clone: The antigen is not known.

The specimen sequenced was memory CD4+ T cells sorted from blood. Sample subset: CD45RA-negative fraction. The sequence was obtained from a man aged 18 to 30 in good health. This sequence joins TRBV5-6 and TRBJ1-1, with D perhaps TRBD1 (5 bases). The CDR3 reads CASSGSGPLNTEAFF. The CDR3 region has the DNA TGTGCCAGCAGCGGATCGGGACCTTTGAACACTGAAGCTTTCTTT.